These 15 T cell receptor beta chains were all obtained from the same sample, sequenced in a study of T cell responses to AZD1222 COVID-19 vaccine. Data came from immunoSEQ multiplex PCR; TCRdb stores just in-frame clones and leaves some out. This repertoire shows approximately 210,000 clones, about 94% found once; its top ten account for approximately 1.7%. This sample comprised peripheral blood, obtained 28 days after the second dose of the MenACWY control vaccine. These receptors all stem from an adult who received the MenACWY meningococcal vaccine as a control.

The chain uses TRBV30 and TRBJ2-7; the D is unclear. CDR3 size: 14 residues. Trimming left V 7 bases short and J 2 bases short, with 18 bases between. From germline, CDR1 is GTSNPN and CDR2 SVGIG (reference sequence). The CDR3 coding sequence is TGTGCCTCCACCCTAACCGGGTCCACCTACGAGCAGTACTTC. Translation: CASTLTGSTYEQYF.

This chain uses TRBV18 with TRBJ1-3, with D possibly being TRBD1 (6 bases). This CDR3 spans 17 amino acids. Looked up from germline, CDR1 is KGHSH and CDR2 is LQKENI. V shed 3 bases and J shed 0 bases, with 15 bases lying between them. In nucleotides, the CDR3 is TGTGCCAGCTCACCGGGGGCCCCGGACACCTCTGGAAACACCATATATTTT. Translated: CASSPGAPDTSGNTIYF.

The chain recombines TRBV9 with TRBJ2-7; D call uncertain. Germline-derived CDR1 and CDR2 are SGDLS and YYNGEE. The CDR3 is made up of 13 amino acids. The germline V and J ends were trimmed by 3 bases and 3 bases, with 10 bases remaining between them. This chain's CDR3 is CASSGPDDYEQYF. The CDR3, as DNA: TGTGCCAGCAGCGGACCAGATGACTACGAGCAGTACTTC.

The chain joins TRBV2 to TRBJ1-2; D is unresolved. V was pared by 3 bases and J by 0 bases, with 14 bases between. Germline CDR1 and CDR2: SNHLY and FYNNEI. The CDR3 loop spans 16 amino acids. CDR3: CASSDDSGVSNYGYTF. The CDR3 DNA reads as TGTGCCAGCAGTGACGATAGTGGGGTTTCTAACTATGGCTACACCTTC.

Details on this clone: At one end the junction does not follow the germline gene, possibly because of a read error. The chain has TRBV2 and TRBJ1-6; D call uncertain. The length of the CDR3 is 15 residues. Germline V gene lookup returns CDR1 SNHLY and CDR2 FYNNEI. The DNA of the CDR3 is TGTGCCAGCAGAGAAGACGGACCCTATAATTCACCCCTCCACTTT. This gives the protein CASREDGPYNSPLHF.

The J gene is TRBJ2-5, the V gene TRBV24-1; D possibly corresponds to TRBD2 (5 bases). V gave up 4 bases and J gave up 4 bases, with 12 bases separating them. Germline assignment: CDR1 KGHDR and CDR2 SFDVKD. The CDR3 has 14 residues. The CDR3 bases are TGTGCCACCAGTGAGCCGGGATCTCGAGAGACCCAGTACTTC. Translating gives CATSEPGSRETQYF.

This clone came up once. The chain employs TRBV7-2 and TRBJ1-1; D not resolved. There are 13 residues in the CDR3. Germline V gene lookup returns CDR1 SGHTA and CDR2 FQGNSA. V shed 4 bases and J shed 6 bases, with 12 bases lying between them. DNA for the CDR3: TGTGCCAGCAGCTCATCTGTCGCGGCTGAAGCTTTCTTT. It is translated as CASSSSVAAEAFF.

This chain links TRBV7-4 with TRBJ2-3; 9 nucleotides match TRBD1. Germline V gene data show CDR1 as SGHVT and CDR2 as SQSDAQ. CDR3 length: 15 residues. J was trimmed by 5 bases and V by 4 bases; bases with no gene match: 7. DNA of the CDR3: TGTGCCAGCAGCTCCGGGACAGGGTCGCAAGATACGCAGTATTTT. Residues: CASSSGTGSQDTQYF.

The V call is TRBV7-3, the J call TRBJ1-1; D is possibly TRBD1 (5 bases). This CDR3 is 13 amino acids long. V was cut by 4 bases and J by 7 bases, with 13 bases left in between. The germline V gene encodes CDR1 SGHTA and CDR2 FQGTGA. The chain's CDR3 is CASSSNGRDEAFF. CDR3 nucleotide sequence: TGTGCCAGCAGCTCCAATGGCAGGGATGAAGCTTTCTTT.

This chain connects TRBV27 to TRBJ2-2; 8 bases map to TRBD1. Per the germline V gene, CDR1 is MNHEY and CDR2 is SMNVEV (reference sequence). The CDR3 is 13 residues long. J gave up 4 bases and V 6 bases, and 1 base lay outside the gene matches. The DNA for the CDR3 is TGTGCCAGCAGGGACAGGGCCACCGGGGAGCTGTTTTTT. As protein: CASRDRATGELFF.

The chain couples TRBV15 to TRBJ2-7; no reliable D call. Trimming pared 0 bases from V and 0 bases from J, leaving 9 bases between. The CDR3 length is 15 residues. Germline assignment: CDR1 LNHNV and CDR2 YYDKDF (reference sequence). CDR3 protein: CATSRDDTSSYEQYF. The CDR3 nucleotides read TGTGCCACCAGCAGAGATGACACGAGCTCCTACGAGCAGTACTTC.

The CDR3 is CAWNPGLQGNTIYF. CDR3 nucleotides: TGTGCCTGGAACCCGGGGTTGCAGGGAAACACCATATATTTT. This rearrangement joins TRBV30 to TRBJ1-3, with unresolved D. Germline V gene sequence: CDR1 GTSNPN, CDR2 SVGIG (reference sequence). This CDR3 has 14 residues. Between the trimmed V and J ends, which lost 4 bases and 4 bases, there was a span of 14 bases.

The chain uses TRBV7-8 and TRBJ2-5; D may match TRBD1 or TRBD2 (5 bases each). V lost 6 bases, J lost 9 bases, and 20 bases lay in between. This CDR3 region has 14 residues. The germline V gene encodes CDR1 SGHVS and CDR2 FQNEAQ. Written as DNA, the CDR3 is TGTGCCAGCAGAAACGGGGACCCCACCAGGGCCCAGTACTTC. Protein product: CASRNGDPTRAQYF. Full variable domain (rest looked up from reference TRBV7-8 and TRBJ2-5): GAGVSQSPRYKVAKRGQDVALRCDPISGHVSLFWYQQALGQGPEFLTYFQNEAQLDKSGLPSDRFFAERPEGSVSTLKIQRTQQEDSAVYLCASRNGDPTRAQYFGPGTRLLVL.

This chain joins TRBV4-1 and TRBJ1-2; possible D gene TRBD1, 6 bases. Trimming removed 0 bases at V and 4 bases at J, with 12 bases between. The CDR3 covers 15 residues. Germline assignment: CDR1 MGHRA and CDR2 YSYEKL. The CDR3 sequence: CASSQDRGQGYGYTF. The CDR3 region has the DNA TGCGCCAGCAGCCAAGATCGGGGGCAGGGCTATGGCTACACCTTC.

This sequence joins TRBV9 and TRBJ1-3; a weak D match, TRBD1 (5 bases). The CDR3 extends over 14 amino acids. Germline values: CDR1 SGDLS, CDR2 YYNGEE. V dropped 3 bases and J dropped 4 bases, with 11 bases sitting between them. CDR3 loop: CASSARDGGNTIYF. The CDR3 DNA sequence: TGTGCCAGCAGCGCCAGGGACGGCGGAAACACCATATATTTT.